The 12 T cell receptor beta chains given below trace back to one sample, sequenced in a study of blood T cell repertoires in COVID-19. Some clones are missing from TCRdb's copy, which holds only in-frame ones; the method was immunoSEQ multiplex PCR. The table has about 290,000 clones, about nine tenths seen once. What was sequenced was peripheral blood. These receptor sequences come from a woman aged 25 to 39 with COVID-19, enrolled during active disease.

The V call is TRBV7-8, the J call TRBJ1-2; possible D gene TRBD1, 6 bases. CDR1 is SGHVS and CDR2 is FQNEAQ in the germline V gene. The CDR3 runs to 13 residues. Trimming took off 6 bases at V and 4 bases at J, with 12 bases between the two ends. Here the CDR3 reads CASRLGQSYGYTF. The CDR3 nucleotides are TGTGCCAGCAGACTCGGACAGAGCTATGGCTACACCTTC.

This clone was detected a few times. The chain links TRBV6-5 to TRBJ2-2; D ambiguous. The CDR3 is 13 residues long. Germline V gene sequence: CDR1 MNHEY, CDR2 SVGAGI. V gave up 5 bases and J gave up 6 bases, with 10 bases separating them. The CDR3 coding sequence is TGTGCCAGCAGTCTAAGACGGGCCGGGGAGCTGTTTTTT. Translating gives CASSLRRAGELFF.

The gene calls are TRBV29-1 and TRBJ2-7, with 11 nucleotides matching TRBD1. In germline, CDR1 is SQVTM, CDR2 ANQGSEA. V lost 7 bases to trimming and J lost 5 bases; unmatched junction nucleotides: 4. The CDR3 runs to 12 residues. The CDR3 here is CSASGQGDEQYF. CDR3 coding DNA: TGCAGCGCCTCGGGACAGGGGGACGAGCAGTACTTC.

The chain uses TRBV30 and TRBJ1-5, with D perhaps matching TRBD1 (5 bases). The V gene lost 2 bases and the J gene lost 5 bases, with 10 bases spanning the gap. The V gene's germline CDR1 is GTSNPN and CDR2 SVGIG (reference sequence). This CDR3 contains 13 residues. CDR3 residues: CAWSPDTDQPQHF. The CDR3 DNA sequence: TGTGCCTGGAGTCCGGACACGGATCAGCCCCAGCATTTT.

The genes are TRBV29-1 and TRBJ2-7; 9 bases line up with TRBD1. V gave up 1 base and J gave up 3 bases; unmatched junction bases: 1. This CDR3 has 13 amino acids. CDR1 and CDR2 from the germline V gene are SQVTM and ANQGSEA. The CDR3 DNA is TGCAGCGTTGAAGGACAGGGGGGCTACGAGCAGTACTTC. Its translation: CSVEGQGGYEQYF.

The chain couples TRBV5-4 to TRBJ2-5; no firm D call. Trimming pared 0 bases from V and 2 bases from J, leaving 5 bases between. Germline V gene data show CDR1 as SGHNT and CDR2 as YYREEE (reference sequence). The length of the CDR3 is 13 residues. The CDR3 sequence is CASSLVPQETQYF. In nucleotides, the CDR3 is TGTGCCAGCAGCTTGGTTCCACAAGAGACCCAGTACTTC.

This rearrangement joins TRBV12-1 to TRBJ1-2. TRBV12-1 is marked as a pseudogene. The CDR3 spans 16 residues. The CDR3 here is CASSFATDYPEDGYTF. The CDR3 nucleotides are TGTGCCAGCAGCTTTGCAACAGACTACCCCGAGGATGGCTACACCTTC.

This clone occurred once. The chain has TRBV2 and TRBJ2-5; possibly TRBD1 for D (6 bases). This CDR3 region has 14 residues. The germline gives CDR1 SNHLY, CDR2 FYNNEI. V was clipped by 5 bases and J by 1 base, with 11 bases between them. For the CDR3, the DNA is TGTGCCAGCAGTCCTCGGACAGTCCAAGAGACCCAGTACTTC. This translates into CASSPRTVQETQYF. Full variable domain (missing parts from reference TRBV2 and TRBJ2-5): EPEVTQTPSHQVTQMGQEVILRCVPISNHLYFYWYRQILGQKVEFLVSFYNNEISEKSEIFDDQFSVERPDGSNFTLKIRSTKLEDSAMYFCASSPRTVQETQYFGPGTRLLVL.

The V call is TRBV2, the J call TRBJ1-1; 9 bases fit TRBD1. From germline, CDR1 is SNHLY and CDR2 FYNNEI. The CDR3 covers 14 residues. With V trimmed by 4 bases and J by 1 base, 1 base remained unmatched. CDR3 amino acids: CASSATGGNTEAFF. DNA for the CDR3: TGTGCCAGCAGTGCGACAGGGGGGAACACTGAAGCTTTCTTT.

The genes are TRBV7-6 and TRBJ2-7; 8 positions match TRBD1. V lost 2 bases and J lost 0; bases outside the gene matches: 3. Germline CDR1 SGHVS, CDR2 FNYEAQ. The CDR3 has 15 residues. The DNA for the CDR3 is TGTGCCAGCAGCTTAAGTCAGGGGGCCTCCTACGAGCAGTACTTC. It encodes CASSLSQGASYEQYF.

The chain recombines TRBV5-6 with TRBJ2-7, with D perhaps TRBD2 (5 bases). Germline loops: CDR1 SGHDT, CDR2 YYEEEE. This CDR3 region has 17 residues. V lost 3 bases and J lost 6, with 25 bases in between. Here the CDR3 DNA reads TGTGCCAGCAGCTCGGGGATCTCTGCACCTAAAGTGCGCGAGCAGTACTTC. Amino acids: CASSSGISAPKVREQYF.

This chain links TRBV30 with TRBJ2-5; D gene uncertain. There are 13 residues in the CDR3. V was trimmed by 2 bases and J by 1 base, leaving 8 bases between them. Germline lookup yields CDR1 GTSNPN and CDR2 SVGIG (reference sequence). Here the CDR3 reads CAWSLGFQETQYF. CDR3 coding DNA: TGTGCCTGGAGTCTAGGCTTCCAAGAGACCCAGTACTTC.